What follows are 3 T cell receptor beta chains derived from one specimen sequenced in a study of blood T cell repertoires in COVID-19. Profiling relied on immunoSEQ multiplex PCR, and the TCRdb table lists in-frame clones only, not all of them. This sample has hundreds of thousands of clones, with 82% found just once. The source material was peripheral blood. The receptors here all came from a woman aged 70-85 years with acute or convalescent COVID-19.

This rearrangement joins TRBV4-3 to TRBJ2-3, with D maybe TRBD1 (7 bases). The CDR3 is 15 amino acids. Per germline, CDR1 LGHNA and CDR2 YSLEER. The V end was cut by 4 bases, the J end by 5 bases, with 16 bases between. DNA for the CDR3: TGCGCCAGCAGCCTTGGAGGGGGCTTTGAAGATACGCAGTATTTT. Translating it yields CASSLGGGFEDTQYF.

This clone was recorded once. The rearrangement joins TRBV7-2 to TRBJ2-3; the D gene is possibly TRBD1 (5 bases). V gave up 8 bases and J gave up 0 bases, with 21 bases separating them. Looked up from germline, CDR1 is SGHTA and CDR2 is FQGNSA. This CDR3 region has 17 residues. CDR3 sequence reads: CASGLPGLPTSTDTQYF. CDR3 sequence (DNA): TGTGCCAGCGGGCTGCCAGGGTTGCCTACTAGCACAGATACGCAGTATTTT.

The genes are TRBV19 and TRBJ1-5; a possible D gene is TRBD1 (6 bases). V lost 7 bases and J 6 bases, leaving 19 bases between the germline ends. The CDR3 spans 15 residues. In germline, CDR1 is LNHDA, CDR2 SQIVND (reference sequence). The chain's CDR3 is CASTTGSNLGQPQHF. The CDR3 DNA sequence: TGTGCCAGTACGACAGGATCAAATTTGGGTCAGCCCCAGCATTTT.